The subject of this entry is one T cell receptor (beta chain). A read error is likely, as this CDR3 ends without the conserved phenylalanine or tryptophan. CD8+ and CD4+ T cells from blood underwent TCR beta sequencing. This specimen comes from a study of CD8 T cells in Susac syndrome. RNA amounts of about 0.5 to 1 ug underwent reverse transcription with random hexamers. TCRdb processed the immunoSEQ multiplex PCR reads anew with MiXCR; each CDR3 protein has one entry. Seen here are around 140,000 distinct CDR3 sequences, 80% to 85% observed once, and the top ten hold around 0.51%. Germline CDR1 is SEHNR and CDR2 is FQNEAQ (reference sequence). The CDR3 covers 13 residues. V was shortened by 7 bases and J by 4 bases, with 10 bases between the two germline ends.

The sample consisted of CD8+ T cells from PBMCs. The receptor's source is a human donor with multiple sclerosis. The J gene is TRBJ2-2, the V gene TRBV7-9; the D is unclear. Here the CDR3 reads CASMTSGTGELFL. The CDR3 coding sequence is TGTGCCAGCATGACCTCCGGCACCGGGGAGCTGTTTCTT.